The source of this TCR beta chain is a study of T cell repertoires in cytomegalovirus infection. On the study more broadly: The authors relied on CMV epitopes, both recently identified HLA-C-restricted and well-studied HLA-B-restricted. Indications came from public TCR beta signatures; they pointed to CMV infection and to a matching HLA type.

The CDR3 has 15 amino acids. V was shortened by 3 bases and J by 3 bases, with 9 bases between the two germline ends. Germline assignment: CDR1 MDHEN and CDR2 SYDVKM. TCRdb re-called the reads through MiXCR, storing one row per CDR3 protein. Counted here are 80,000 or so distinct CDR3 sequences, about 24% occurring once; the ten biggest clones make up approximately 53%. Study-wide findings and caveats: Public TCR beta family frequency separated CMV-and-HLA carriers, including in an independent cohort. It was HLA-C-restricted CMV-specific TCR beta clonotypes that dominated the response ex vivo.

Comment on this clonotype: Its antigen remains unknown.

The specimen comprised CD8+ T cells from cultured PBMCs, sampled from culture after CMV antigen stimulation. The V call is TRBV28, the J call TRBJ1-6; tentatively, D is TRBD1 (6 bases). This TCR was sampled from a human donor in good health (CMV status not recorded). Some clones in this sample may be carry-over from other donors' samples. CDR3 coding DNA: TGTGCCAGCAGTTTCTTGGACAGCTATAATTCACCCCTCCACTTT. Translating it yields CASSFLDSYNSPLHF.